The clone carrying this T cell receptor beta chain was observed at least ten times. Antigen: not known. Samples had at least 7 million PBMCs isolated from them. Germline V gene sequence: CDR1 SGHAT, CDR2 FQNNGV. The CDR3 loop spans 14 amino acids. The V segment lost 4 bases and the J segment 11 bases; nucleotides outside the gene matches: 10. Combining a sample-barcoded 5' primer with a J-beta primer mix, a second PCR ran for about 7 to 12 cycles. Each sample yielded at least 2.5 million CDR3-containing paired-end reads. TCRdb used MiXCR to reprocess the 5' RACE reads, holding one entry per CDR3 protein. This sample has some 710,000 distinct CDR3 sequences, with 22% found just once. The data stem from a study of blood T cells in healthy people across ages. Study-wide points: A roughly linear age-dependent decrease characterized TCR beta diversity per million T cells. What prevented conclusive comparison of naive and antigen-experienced cells was that PBMCs were unsorted.

The source of this sequence is a man in his 70s in good health. The source material was blood. V and J are TRBV11-2 and TRBJ1-4, with TRBD1 identical over 7 bases. The chain's CDR3 is CASSSSNRGLKLFF. CDR3 DNA: TGTGCCAGCAGCTCATCTAACAGGGGACTCAAACTGTTTTTT.